Listed below are T cell receptor beta chains from one sample, sequenced in a study of blood T cell repertoires in COVID-19. Repertoires were generated with immunoSEQ multiplex PCR, while TCRdb's copy carries only in-frame clones and drops some. The repertoire holds roughly 100,000 clones, with 82% as singletons. What was sequenced was peripheral blood. The receptors shown here come from a man aged 55 to 69 with acute or convalescent COVID-19. Both conserved end residues are part of each CDR3. Each record gives: D gene, J gene, clone size, V gene, CDR3 protein, CDR3 DNA. A D gene is named only where the DNA matches it firmly. Clone size is shown for a subset of rows, as once, few, many or a class of expanded clone.

d_call: TRBD1; j_call: TRBJ2-1; clone_size: -; v_call: TRBV18; cdr3_aa: CASSSDRGLYNEQFF; cdr3_nt: TGTGCCAGCTCATCGGACAGGGGGCTCTACAATGAGCAGTTCTTC
d_call: TRBD1; j_call: TRBJ1-1; clone_size: -; v_call: TRBV5-1; cdr3_aa: CASSPGQPMNTEAFF; cdr3_nt: TGCGCCAGCAGCCCGGGACAGCCCATGAACACTGAAGCTTTCTTT
d_call: -; j_call: TRBJ2-3; clone_size: once; v_call: TRBV15; cdr3_aa: CATSRVTGSTDTQYF; cdr3_nt: TGTGCCACCAGCAGAGTTACAGGGAGCACAGATACGCAGTATTTT
d_call: -; j_call: TRBJ1-5; clone_size: once; v_call: TRBV18; cdr3_aa: CASSPGRDQPQHF; cdr3_nt: TGTGCCAGCTCACCTGGCAGGGATCAGCCCCAGCATTTT
d_call: TRBD2; j_call: TRBJ2-1; clone_size: -; v_call: TRBV29-1; cdr3_aa: CSGEREGWSEQFF; cdr3_nt: TGCAGCGGGGAGCGGGAGGGGTGGAGTGAGCAGTTCTTC
d_call: -; j_call: TRBJ1-2; clone_size: -; v_call: TRBV9; cdr3_aa: CASSLDSAANYGYTF; cdr3_nt: TGTGCCAGCAGCCTGGACAGTGCCGCTAACTATGGCTACACCTTC
d_call: -; j_call: TRBJ1-4; clone_size: -; v_call: TRBV7-2; cdr3_aa: CASSFWGDSEKLFF; cdr3_nt: TGTGCCAGCAGCTTTTGGGGGGACTCTGAAAAACTGTTTTTT
d_call: TRBD1; j_call: TRBJ1-5; clone_size: -; v_call: TRBV6-2/TRBV6-3; cdr3_aa: CASSPTGGRPQHF; cdr3_nt: TGTGCCAGCAGCCCTACAGGGGGCCGGCCCCAGCATTTT
d_call: -; j_call: TRBJ1-5; clone_size: -; v_call: TRBV18; cdr3_aa: CASSPGGAVRQPQHF; cdr3_nt: TGTGCCAGCTCACCGGGGGGGGCGGTACGTCAGCCCCAGCATTTT
d_call: TRBD1; j_call: TRBJ1-2; clone_size: -; v_call: TRBV5-6; cdr3_aa: CASSPGTGYGYTF; cdr3_nt: TGTGCCAGCAGCCCGGGGACAGGGTATGGCTACACCTTC
d_call: -; j_call: TRBJ2-7; clone_size: -; v_call: TRBV6-5; cdr3_aa: CASSSLYEQYF; cdr3_nt: TGTGCCAGCAGTTCCCTCTACGAGCAGTACTTC
d_call: -; j_call: TRBJ2-1; clone_size: -; v_call: TRBV5-1; cdr3_aa: CASSTGGTASYNEQFF; cdr3_nt: TGCGCCAGCAGCACCGGAGGGACGGCATCCTACAATGAGCAGTTCTTC
d_call: -; j_call: TRBJ2-5; clone_size: -; v_call: TRBV4-1; cdr3_aa: CASSQDDRSETQYF; cdr3_nt: TGCGCCAGCAGCCAGGACGACAGATCAGAGACCCAGTACTTC
d_call: -; j_call: TRBJ2-7; clone_size: -; v_call: TRBV7-9; cdr3_aa: CASSSQGYEQYF; cdr3_nt: TGTGCCAGCAGCTCGCAGGGTTACGAGCAGTACTTC
d_call: -; j_call: TRBJ1-2; clone_size: -; v_call: TRBV4-1; cdr3_aa: CASSQVADYGYTF; cdr3_nt: TGCGCCAGCAGCCAAGTTGCAGACTATGGCTACACCTTC
d_call: TRBD1; j_call: TRBJ1-1; clone_size: -; v_call: TRBV7-6; cdr3_aa: CASSLRERGLMNTEAFF; cdr3_nt: TGTGCCAGCAGCTTAAGGGAGAGGGGGCTAATGAACACTGAAGCTTTCTTT
d_call: -; j_call: TRBJ1-5; clone_size: -; v_call: TRBV4-1; cdr3_aa: CASSQGGQGNQPQHF; cdr3_nt: TGCGCCAGCAGCCAAGGTGGTCAGGGGAATCAGCCCCAGCATTTT
d_call: -; j_call: TRBJ1-1; clone_size: -; v_call: TRBV2; cdr3_aa: CASSVLYRDTEAFF; cdr3_nt: TGTGCCAGCAGTGTTTTGTACCGGGACACTGAAGCTTTCTTT
d_call: TRBD1; j_call: TRBJ2-5; clone_size: -; v_call: TRBV11-2; cdr3_aa: CASKSPGTGVATQYF; cdr3_nt: TGTGCCAGCAAAAGCCCCGGGACAGGGGTGGCGACCCAGTACTTC
d_call: -; j_call: TRBJ2-5; clone_size: -; v_call: TRBV7-3; cdr3_aa: CASSLGGTSKETQYF; cdr3_nt: TGTGCCAGCAGCTTAGGCGGGACGTCCAAAGAGACCCAGTACTTC
d_call: TRBD1; j_call: TRBJ1-5; clone_size: -; v_call: TRBV27; cdr3_aa: CASSSTGNLNQPQHF; cdr3_nt: TGTGCCAGCAGCTCGACAGGGAACCTCAATCAGCCCCAGCATTTT
d_call: -; j_call: TRBJ2-5; clone_size: -; v_call: TRBV10-2; cdr3_aa: CASSDWTGTSRKNIETQYF; cdr3_nt: TGCGCCAGCAGTGATTGGACGGGAACAAGCCGAAAAAACATAGAGACCCAGTACTTC
d_call: -; j_call: TRBJ1-3; clone_size: once; v_call: TRBV2; cdr3_aa: CASREDTIYF; cdr3_nt: TGTGCCAGCAGGGAGGACACCATATATTTT
d_call: -; j_call: TRBJ1-5; clone_size: many; v_call: TRBV7-9; cdr3_aa: CAISTGYQPQHF; cdr3_nt: TGTGCCATCTCCACGGGATATCAGCCCCAGCATTTT
d_call: TRBD1; j_call: TRBJ2-5; clone_size: -; v_call: TRBV6-5; cdr3_aa: CASSRRQGGAETQYF; cdr3_nt: TGTGCCAGCAGCCGACGACAGGGGGGGGCAGAGACCCAGTACTTC
d_call: TRBD1; j_call: TRBJ1-5; clone_size: few; v_call: TRBV27; cdr3_aa: CATRTGNQPQHF; cdr3_nt: TGTGCCACCCGGACAGGGAATCAGCCCCAGCATTTT
d_call: TRBD2; j_call: TRBJ2-3; clone_size: -; v_call: TRBV6-2/TRBV6-3; cdr3_aa: CASSTGTSADTQYF; cdr3_nt: TGTGCCAGCAGTACGGGGACTAGCGCCGATACGCAGTATTTT
d_call: -; j_call: TRBJ2-1; clone_size: -; v_call: TRBV24-1; cdr3_aa: CATSGQERHEQFF; cdr3_nt: TGTGCCACCAGTGGGCAGGAAAGGCATGAGCAGTTCTTC
d_call: TRBD2; j_call: TRBJ2-1; clone_size: -; v_call: TRBV7-9; cdr3_aa: CASSGLARGDEQFF; cdr3_nt: TGTGCCAGCAGTGGACTAGCCCGAGGGGATGAGCAGTTCTTC
d_call: TRBD2; j_call: TRBJ2-3; clone_size: -; v_call: TRBV5-4; cdr3_aa: CASSGLGPTDTQYF; cdr3_nt: TGTGCCAGCAGCGGACTAGGGCCTACAGATACGCAGTATTTT
d_call: TRBD1; j_call: TRBJ1-1; clone_size: -; v_call: TRBV5-1; cdr3_aa: CASSRVTGGSLEAFF; cdr3_nt: TGCGCCAGCAGCCGCGTTACAGGGGGCTCCCTTGAAGCTTTCTTT
d_call: -; j_call: TRBJ1-1; clone_size: -; v_call: TRBV28; cdr3_aa: CASSLQVGTEAFF; cdr3_nt: TGTGCCAGCAGTTTACAGGTCGGAACTGAAGCTTTCTTT
d_call: -; j_call: TRBJ2-5; clone_size: -; v_call: TRBV5-4; cdr3_aa: CASSFQGQETQYF; cdr3_nt: TGTGCCAGCAGCTTTCAGGGCCAAGAGACCCAGTACTTC
d_call: TRBD2; j_call: TRBJ2-1; clone_size: few; v_call: TRBV5-1; cdr3_aa: CASNPSGSSNEQFF; cdr3_nt: TGCGCCAGCAACCCTAGCGGGAGTAGCAATGAGCAGTTCTTC